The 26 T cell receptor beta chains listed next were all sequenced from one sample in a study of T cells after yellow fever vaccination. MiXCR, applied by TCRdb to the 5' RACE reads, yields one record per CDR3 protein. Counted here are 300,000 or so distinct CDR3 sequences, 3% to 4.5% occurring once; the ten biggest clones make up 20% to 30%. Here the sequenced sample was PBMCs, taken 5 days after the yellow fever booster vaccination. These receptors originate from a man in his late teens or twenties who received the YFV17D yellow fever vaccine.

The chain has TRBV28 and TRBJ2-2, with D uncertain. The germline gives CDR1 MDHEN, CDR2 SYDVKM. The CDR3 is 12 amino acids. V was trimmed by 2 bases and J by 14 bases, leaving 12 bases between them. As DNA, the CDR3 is TGTGCCAGCAGTTTAACTTCCACAGAACTGTTTTTT. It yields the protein CASSLTSTELFF.

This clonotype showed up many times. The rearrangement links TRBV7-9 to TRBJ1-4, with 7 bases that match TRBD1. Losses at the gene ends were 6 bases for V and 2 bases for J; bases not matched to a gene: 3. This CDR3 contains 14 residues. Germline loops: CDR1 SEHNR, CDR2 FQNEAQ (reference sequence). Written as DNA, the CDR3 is TGTGCCAGCAGTTTACAGGGGACTAATGAAAAACTGTTTTTT. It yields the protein CASSLQGTNEKLFF.

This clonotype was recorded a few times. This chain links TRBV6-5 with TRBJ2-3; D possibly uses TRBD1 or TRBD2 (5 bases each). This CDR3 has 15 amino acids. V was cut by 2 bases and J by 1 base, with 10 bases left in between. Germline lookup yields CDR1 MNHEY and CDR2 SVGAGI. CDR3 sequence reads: CASSYLRGGTDTQYF. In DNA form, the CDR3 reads TGTGCCAGCAGTTACCTCAGAGGGGGCACAGATACGCAGTATTTT.

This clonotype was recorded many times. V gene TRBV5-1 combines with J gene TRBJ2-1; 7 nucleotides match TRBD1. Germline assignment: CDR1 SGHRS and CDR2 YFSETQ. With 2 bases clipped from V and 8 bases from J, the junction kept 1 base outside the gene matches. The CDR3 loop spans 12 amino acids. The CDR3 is CASSFTGDEQFF. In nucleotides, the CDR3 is TGCGCCAGCAGCTTTACAGGGGATGAGCAGTTCTTC.

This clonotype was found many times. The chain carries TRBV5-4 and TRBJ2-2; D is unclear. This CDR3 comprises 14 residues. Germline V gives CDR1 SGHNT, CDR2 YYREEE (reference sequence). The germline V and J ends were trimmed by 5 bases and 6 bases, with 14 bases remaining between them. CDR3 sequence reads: CASSWINDPGELFF. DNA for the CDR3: TGTGCCAGCAGTTGGATCAATGATCCCGGGGAGCTGTTTTTT.

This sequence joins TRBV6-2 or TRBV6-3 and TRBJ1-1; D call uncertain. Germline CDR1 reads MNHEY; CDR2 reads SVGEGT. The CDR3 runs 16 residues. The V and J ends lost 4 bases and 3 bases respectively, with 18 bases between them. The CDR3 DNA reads TGTGCCAGCAGTTCTGGGCCTCCGGACCAGTACACTGAAGCTTTCTTT. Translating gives CASSSGPPDQYTEAFF.

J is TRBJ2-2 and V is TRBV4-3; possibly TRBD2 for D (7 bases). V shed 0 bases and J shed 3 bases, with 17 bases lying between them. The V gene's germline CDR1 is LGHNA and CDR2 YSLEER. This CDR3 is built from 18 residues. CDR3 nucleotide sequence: TGCGCCAGCAGCCAAGACGGGGGGCGCAAGAAATACACCGGGGAGCTGTTTTTT. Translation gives CASSQDGGRKKYTGELFF.

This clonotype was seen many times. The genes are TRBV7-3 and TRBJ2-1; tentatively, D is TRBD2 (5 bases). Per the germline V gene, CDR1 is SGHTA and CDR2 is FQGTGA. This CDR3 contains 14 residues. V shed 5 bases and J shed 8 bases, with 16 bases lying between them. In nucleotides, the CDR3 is TGTGCCAGCAGCCCAGGCCCGGGATGGGATGAGCAGTTCTTC. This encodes CASSPGPGWDEQFF.

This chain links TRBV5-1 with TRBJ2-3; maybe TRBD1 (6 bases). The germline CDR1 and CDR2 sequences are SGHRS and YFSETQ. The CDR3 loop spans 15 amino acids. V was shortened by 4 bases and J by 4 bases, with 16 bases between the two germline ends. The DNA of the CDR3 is TGCGCCAGCAGCCGGGCCACGAAGGGGGCAGATACGCAGTATTTT. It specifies CASSRATKGADTQYF.

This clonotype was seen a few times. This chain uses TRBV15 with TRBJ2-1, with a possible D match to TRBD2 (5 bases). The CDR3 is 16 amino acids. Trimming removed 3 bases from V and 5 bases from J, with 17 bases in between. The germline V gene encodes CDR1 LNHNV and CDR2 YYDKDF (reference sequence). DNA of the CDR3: TGTGCCACCAGCAGCCTAGGGAGCGGATGGAACAATGAGCAGTTCTTC. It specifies CATSSLGSGWNNEQFF.

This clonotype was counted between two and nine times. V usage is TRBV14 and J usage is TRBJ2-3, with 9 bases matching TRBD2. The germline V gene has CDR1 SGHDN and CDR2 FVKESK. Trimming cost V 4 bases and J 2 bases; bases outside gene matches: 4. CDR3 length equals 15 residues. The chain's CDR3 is CASSPRLAATDTQYF. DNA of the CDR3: TGTGCCAGCAGCCCGAGACTAGCGGCCACAGATACGCAGTATTTT.

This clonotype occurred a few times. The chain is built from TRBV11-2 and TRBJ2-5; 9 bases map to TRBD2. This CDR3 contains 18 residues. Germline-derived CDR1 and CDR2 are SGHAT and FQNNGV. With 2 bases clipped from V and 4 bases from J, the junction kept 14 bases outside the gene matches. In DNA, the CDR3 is TGTGCCAGCAGCTTATCTAGCGGGGCAGTACCGCGTCGAGAGACCCAGTACTTC. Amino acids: CASSLSSGAVPRRETQYF.

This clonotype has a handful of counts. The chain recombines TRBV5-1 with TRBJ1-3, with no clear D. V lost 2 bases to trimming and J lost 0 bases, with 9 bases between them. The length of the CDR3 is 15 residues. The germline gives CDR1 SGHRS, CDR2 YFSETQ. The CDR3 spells CASSFAGASGNTIYF. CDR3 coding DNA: TGCGCCAGCAGCTTCGCAGGTGCCTCTGGAAACACCATATATTTT.

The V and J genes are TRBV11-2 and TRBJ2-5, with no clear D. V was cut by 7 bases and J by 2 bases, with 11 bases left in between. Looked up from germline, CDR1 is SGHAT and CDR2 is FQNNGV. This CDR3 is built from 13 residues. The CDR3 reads CASTQPPQETQYF. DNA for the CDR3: TGTGCCAGCACCCAGCCCCCTCAAGAGACCCAGTACTTC.

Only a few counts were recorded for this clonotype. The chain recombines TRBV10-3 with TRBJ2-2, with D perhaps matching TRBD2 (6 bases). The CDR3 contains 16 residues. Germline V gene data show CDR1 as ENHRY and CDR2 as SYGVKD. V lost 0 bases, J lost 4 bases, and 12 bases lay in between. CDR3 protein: CAISESGGSSTGELFF. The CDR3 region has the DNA TGTGCCATCAGTGAGTCGGGGGGATCCAGCACCGGGGAGCTGTTTTTT.

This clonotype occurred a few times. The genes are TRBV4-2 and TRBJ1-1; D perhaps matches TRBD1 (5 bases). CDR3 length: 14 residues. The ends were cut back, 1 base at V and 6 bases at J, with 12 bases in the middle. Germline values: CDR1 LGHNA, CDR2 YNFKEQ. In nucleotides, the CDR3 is TGTGCCAGCAGCCAAGGTTCGGGACCCCCTGAAGCTTTCTTT. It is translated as CASSQGSGPPEAFF.

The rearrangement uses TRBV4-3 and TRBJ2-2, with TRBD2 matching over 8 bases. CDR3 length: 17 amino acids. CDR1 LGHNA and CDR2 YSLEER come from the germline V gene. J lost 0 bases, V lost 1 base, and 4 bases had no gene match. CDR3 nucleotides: TGCGCCAGCAGCCAAGGCGGGCGGGGGGCGAACACCGGGGAGCTGTTTTTT. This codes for CASSQGGRGANTGELFF.

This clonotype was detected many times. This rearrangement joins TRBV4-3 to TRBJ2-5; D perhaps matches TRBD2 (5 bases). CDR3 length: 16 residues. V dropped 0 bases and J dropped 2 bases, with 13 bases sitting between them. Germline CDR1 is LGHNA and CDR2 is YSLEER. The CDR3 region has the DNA TGCGCCAGCAGCCAAGATCTGGCTAGCCGTCAAGAGACCCAGTACTTC. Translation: CASSQDLASRQETQYF.

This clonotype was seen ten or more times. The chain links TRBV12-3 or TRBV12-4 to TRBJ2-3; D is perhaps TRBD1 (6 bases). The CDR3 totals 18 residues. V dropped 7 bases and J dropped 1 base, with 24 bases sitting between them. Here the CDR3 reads CASTKNFRGLSGTDTQYF. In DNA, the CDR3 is TGTGCCAGCACCAAAAATTTCAGGGGTCTAAGTGGCACAGATACGCAGTATTTT.

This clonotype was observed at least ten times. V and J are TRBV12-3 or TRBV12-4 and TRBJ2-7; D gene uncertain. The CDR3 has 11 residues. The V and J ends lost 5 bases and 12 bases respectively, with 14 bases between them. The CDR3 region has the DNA TGTGCCAGCAGTCTAGGAACGGAACGGTACTTC. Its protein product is CASSLGTERYF.

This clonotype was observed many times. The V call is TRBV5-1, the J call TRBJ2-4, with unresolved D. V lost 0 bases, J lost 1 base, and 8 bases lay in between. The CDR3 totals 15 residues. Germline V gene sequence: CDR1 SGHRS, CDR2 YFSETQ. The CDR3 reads CASSLAGWAKNIQYF. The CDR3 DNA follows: TGCGCCAGCAGCTTGGCTGGATGGGCCAAAAACATTCAGTACTTC.

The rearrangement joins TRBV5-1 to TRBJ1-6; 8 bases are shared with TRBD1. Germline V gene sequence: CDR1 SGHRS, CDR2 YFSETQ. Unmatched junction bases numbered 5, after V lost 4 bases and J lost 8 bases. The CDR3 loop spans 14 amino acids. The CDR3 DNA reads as TGCGCCAGCAGCGATACAGGGGGGGATTCACCCCTCCACTTT. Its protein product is CASSDTGGDSPLHF. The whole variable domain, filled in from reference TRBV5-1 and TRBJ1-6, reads KAGVTQTPRYLIKTRGQQVTLSCSPISGHRSVSWYQQTPGQGLQFLFEYFSETQRNKGNFPGRFSGRQFSNSRSEMNVSTLELGDSALYLCASSDTGGDSPLHFGNGTRLTVT.

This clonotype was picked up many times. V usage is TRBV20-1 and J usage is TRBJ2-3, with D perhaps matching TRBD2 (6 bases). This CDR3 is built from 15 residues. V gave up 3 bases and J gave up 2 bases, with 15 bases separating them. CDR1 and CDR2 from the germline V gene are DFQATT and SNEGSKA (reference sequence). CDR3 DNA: TGCAGTGCTAGCACCCCTGGGGGGAACACAGATACGCAGTATTTT. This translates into CSASTPGGNTDTQYF.

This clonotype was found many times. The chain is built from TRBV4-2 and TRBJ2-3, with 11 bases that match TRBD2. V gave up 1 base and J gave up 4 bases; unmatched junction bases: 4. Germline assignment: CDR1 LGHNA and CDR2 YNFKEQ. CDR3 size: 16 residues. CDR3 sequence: CASSQAPSGGSDTQYF. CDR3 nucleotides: TGTGCCAGCAGCCAAGCGCCTAGCGGGGGGTCAGATACGCAGTATTTT.

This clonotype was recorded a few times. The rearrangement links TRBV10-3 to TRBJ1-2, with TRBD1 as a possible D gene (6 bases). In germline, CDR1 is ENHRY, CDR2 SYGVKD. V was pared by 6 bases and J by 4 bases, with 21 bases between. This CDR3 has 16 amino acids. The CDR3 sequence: CAISPIDRTRVYGYTF. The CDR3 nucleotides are TGTGCCATCAGCCCTATCGACAGGACGCGGGTCTATGGCTACACCTTC.

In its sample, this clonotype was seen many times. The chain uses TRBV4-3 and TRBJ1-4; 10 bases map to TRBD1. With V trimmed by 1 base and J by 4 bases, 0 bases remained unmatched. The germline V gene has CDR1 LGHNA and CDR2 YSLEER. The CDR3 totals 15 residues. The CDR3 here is CASSQGTGGNEKLFF. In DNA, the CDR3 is TGCGCCAGCAGCCAAGGGACAGGGGGTAATGAAAAACTGTTTTTT.